Detailed here is one TCR beta chain. Antigen unknown. The data were taken from a study of shared clonotypes between healthy human individuals. Study findings and constraints: Naive subsets, compared against memory subsets, generally had larger estimated richness values.

The ends were cut back, 0 bases at V and 10 bases at J, with 13 bases in the middle. CDR1 is SNHLY, CDR2 FYNNEI, per germline. The CDR3 runs to 15 residues. The study ran the assay at deep level. Here immunoSEQ multiplex PCR was the method, and the copy in TCRdb shows in-frame clones only, minus some. Among 2 million to 2.5 million clones listed, about 94% were seen once. This clonotype was obtained from a man aged 18 to 29 in good health. The specimen sequenced was naive CD4+ T cells sorted from blood. The subset here: CD45RA+ positively selected. V gene TRBV2 combines with J gene TRBJ1-6; maybe TRBD1 (5 bases). CDR3 loop: CASSEAVQGGSPLHF. DNA for the CDR3: TGTGCCAGCAGTGAAGCGGTCCAGGGCGGGTCACCCCTCCACTTT.